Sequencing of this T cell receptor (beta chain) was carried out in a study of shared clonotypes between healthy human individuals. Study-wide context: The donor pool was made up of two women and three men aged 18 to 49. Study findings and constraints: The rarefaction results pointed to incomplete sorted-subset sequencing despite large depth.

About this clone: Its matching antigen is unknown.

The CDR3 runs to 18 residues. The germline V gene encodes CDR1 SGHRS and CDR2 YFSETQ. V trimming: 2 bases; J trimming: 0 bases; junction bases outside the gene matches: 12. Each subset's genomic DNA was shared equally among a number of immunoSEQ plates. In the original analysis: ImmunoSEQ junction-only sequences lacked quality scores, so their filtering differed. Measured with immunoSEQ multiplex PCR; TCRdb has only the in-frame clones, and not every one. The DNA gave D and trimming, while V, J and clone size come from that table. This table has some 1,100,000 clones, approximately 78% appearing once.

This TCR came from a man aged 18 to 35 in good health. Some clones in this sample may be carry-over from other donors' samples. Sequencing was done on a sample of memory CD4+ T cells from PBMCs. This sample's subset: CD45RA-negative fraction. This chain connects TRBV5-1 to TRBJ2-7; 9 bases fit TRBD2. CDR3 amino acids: CASSFRTPGLASSYEQYF. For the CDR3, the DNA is TGCGCCAGCAGCTTCAGGACACCGGGACTAGCCAGCTCCTACGAGCAGTACTTC.